This T cell receptor (beta chain) derives from a study of blood T cell repertoires in COVID-19 (dated by TCRdb to the early 2020s). Context from the whole study: Collaborator samples came from the United States, Italy and Spain and covered acute and convalescent phases of COVID-19. Where available, HLA class I and class II types were taken from metadata supplied by the sample provider and were not determined by assay-based typing. The prospective study material was composed of cDNA or gDNA derived from T cells, B-cell-depleted T cells, or PBMCs. Deeply sampled blood TCRbeta repertoires from subjects exposed to, actively infected with, or recovered from COVID-19 were included in the dataset. The repertoires were released in a freely available public database intended as a resource for research on the immune response to SARS-CoV-2. Samples came from the ongoing ImmuneRACE study (first 160 participants) plus 1,254 subjects from 6 global collaborators. Sample metadata almost always included a de-identified subject ID, COVID-19 status, age in years and sex.

According to the germline V gene, CDR1 reads SGHDN and CDR2 reads FVKESK. Spanning cysteine to phenylalanine, the CDR3 consists of 13 amino acids. The read is trimmed to its CDR3 DNA, 39 bases read in frame from base 1. Trimming removed 4 bases from V and 4 bases from J, leaving 11 bases between the germline ends. Study-wide findings and limitations: How much clinical and demographic metadata was included differed by source and by participant, and the metadata was provided uncurated.

Each collaborating institution followed its own protocols to collect whole blood in K2EDTA tubes. For TCRbeta analysis, collaborators shipped samples as frozen whole blood, isolated PBMCs, or DNA extracted from either of those sample types. TCRbeta CDR3 regions were amplified from genomic DNA using the immunoSEQ Assay, a bias-controlled multiplex PCR. On the study's bioinformatics: Nucleated cell counts per sample were estimated from amplification of reference gene primers within the assay. To quantify the absolute abundance of each unique TCRbeta CDR3 rearrangement, sequence reads were collapsed and filtered. For each sample, productive Simpson clonality was calculated by taking the square root of Simpson's diversity index across productive rearrangements. TCRdb's version of the immuneACCESS table is confined to in-frame rearrangements and falls short of the full clone set. An unresolved V gene accounts for under half of the shortfall where checked; the remainder is of unknown origin. V and J calls and clone size are copied from that table; D and trimming were computed from the DNA. Here the sample has roughly 200,000 clones; around nine tenths occur a single time. The ten biggest clones cover under 2% of the sample.

A remark on this clone: The antigen it recognizes is unknown. Base quality data are lacking; no much larger clone is found one base away.

Material for sequencing was peripheral blood. The receptor comes from a man younger than 30 with active or convalescent COVID-19. This chain joins TRBV14 to TRBJ2-7, with a weak D call of TRBD2 (5 bases match). The encoded CDR3 is CASSPGKLYEQYF. At the DNA level, the sequence is TGTGCCAGCAGCCCCGGGAAGCTTTACGAGCAGTACTTC.